The present T cell receptor beta chain was sequenced within a study of blood T cell repertoires in COVID-19. The CDR3 has 14 amino acids. Germline-derived CDR1 and CDR2 are LNHNV and YYDKDF (reference sequence). The V segment lost 3 bases and the J segment 2 bases; nucleotides outside the gene matches: 2. The table came from immunoSEQ multiplex PCR; TCRdb's copy has only in-frame clones and leaves some out. The sample contains over 130,000 clones, 60% to 80% of which appear only once. Individuals drawn from 20 to 25 US areas were roughly 18 to 100 years old. The rearrangement uses TRBV15 and TRBJ2-7; the match to TRBD1 covers 9 bases. The clonotype comes from a woman in her forties or fifties who had recovered from COVID-19. The sequencing sample was made of PBMCs or T cells enriched from blood (not recorded which). CDR3 protein: CATSRDRGAYEQYF. The CDR3 coding sequence is TGTGCCACCAGCAGGGACAGGGGCGCCTACGAGCAGTACTTC.